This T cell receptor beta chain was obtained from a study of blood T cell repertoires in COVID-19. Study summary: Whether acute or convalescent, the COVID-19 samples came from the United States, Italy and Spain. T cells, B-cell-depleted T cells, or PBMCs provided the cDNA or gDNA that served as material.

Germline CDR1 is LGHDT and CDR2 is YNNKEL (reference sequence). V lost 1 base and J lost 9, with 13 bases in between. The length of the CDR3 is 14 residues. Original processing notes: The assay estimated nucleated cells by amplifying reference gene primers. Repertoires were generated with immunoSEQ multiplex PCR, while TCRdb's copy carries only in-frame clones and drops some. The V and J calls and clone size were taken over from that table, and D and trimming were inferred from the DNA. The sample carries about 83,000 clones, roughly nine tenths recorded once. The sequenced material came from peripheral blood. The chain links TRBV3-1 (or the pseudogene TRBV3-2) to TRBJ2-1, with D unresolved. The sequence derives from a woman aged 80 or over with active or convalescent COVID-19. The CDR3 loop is CASSQGSLVGEQFF. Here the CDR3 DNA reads TGTGCCAGCAGCCAAGGGTCGCTAGTCGGTGAGCAGTTCTTC.